Each of the 32 T cell receptor beta chains below was sequenced from the same sample in a study of T cells in Graves' hyperthyroidism and ophthalmopathy. The investigators amplified TCR beta CDR3 regions from RNA transcripts. HTBI primers drove first-round RT-PCR of the TCR CDR3. Each CDR3 protein is one row after TCRdb ran MiXCR on the multiplex PCR reads. The table has 650,000 to 850,000 distinct CDR3 sequences, around 20% seen once. Material: blood. The origin of the receptors is a woman in her fifties or sixties with Graves' hyperthyroidism that later progressed to Graves' ophthalmopathy.

The chain combines TRBV4-2 with TRBJ2-7; 9 bases fit TRBD1. Trimming removed 8 bases from V and 2 bases from J; junction bases left unmatched: 4. Germline V gene data show CDR1 as LGHNA and CDR2 as YNFKEQ. The CDR3 loop spans 13 amino acids. The CDR3 DNA reads TGTGCCAGCCGGGACAGGGAAGCCTACGAGCAGTACTTC. This translates into CASRDREAYEQYF.

This clonotype was detected only a few times. CDR3 in DNA: TGTGCCAGCAGTTACTCGGGGACCGTCGCGCCCCTCCACTTT. Protein product: CASSYSGTVAPLHF. This chain links TRBV6-5 with TRBJ1-6; a weak D match, TRBD1 (5 bases). The CDR3 is 14 residues long. Trimming pared 0 bases from V and 13 bases from J, leaving 13 bases between. Germline V gives CDR1 MNHEY, CDR2 SVGAGI.

This clonotype was counted ten times or more. The V call is TRBV11-2, the J call TRBJ1-4, with 9 positions matching TRBD1. The length of the CDR3 is 16 residues. Trimming at V came to 1 base and at J to 7 bases, leaving 7 bases not matched to a gene. Germline V gene data show CDR1 as SGHAT and CDR2 as FQNNGV. CDR3 coding DNA: TGTGCCAGCAGCTTAGGGGGTACAGGGGGCGGTGAAAAACTGTTTTTT. Residues: CASSLGGTGGGEKLFF.

To note about this clonotype: This may be a read error, as it is one base from a much larger clone. The chain combines TRBV7-6 with TRBJ2-3; D not resolved. V was cut by 5 bases and J by 5 bases, with 11 bases left in between. The germline V gene encodes CDR1 SGHVS and CDR2 FNYEAQ. The CDR3 contains 13 residues. The CDR3 DNA is TGTGCCAGCAGCGTGGACGACAAAGATACGCAGTATTTT. Its translation: CASSVDDKDTQYF.

J is TRBJ2-1 and V is TRBV28, with 12 bases matching TRBD2. The V gene's germline CDR1 is MDHEN and CDR2 SYDVKM. This CDR3 comprises 17 residues. V was pared by 6 bases and J by 7 bases, with 13 bases of the junction left unmatched. The CDR3: CASSSILLAGGQNEQFF. The CDR3 nucleotides read TGTGCCAGCAGCTCCATCCTCCTAGCGGGGGGGCAAAATGAGCAGTTCTTC.

With respect to this clonotype: This may come from a read error, since a much larger clone is one base off. The V and J genes are TRBV15 and TRBJ1-6, with 9 bases identical to TRBD1. Germline trimming cut 2 bases from V and 7 bases from J; bases unmatched to any gene: 3. This CDR3 is built from 15 residues. CDR1 is LNHNV, CDR2 YYDKDF, per germline (reference sequence). This chain's CDR3 is CATSRLGQGNSPLHF. The DNA for the CDR3 is TGTGCCACCAGCAGATTAGGACAGGGGAATTCACCCCTCCACTTT.

The sample holds many counts of this clonotype. The CDR3 DNA is TGTGCCAGCTCACCGAATGGGGCCTTACCAAACACCATATATTTT. Protein: CASSPNGALPNTIYF. The chain employs TRBV18 and TRBJ1-3; a possible D gene is TRBD1 (5 bases). Between the trimmed V and J ends, which lost 3 bases and 6 bases, there was a span of 15 bases. The germline gives CDR1 KGHSH, CDR2 LQKENI. The CDR3 has 15 amino acids.

In this sample, this clonotype turned up a few times. J is TRBJ2-3 and V is TRBV27; TRBD1 or TRBD2 may be the D gene (5 bases each). V lost 5 bases, J lost 4 bases, and 19 bases lay in between. The CDR3 runs to 16 residues. Germline CDR1 and CDR2: MNHEY and SMNVEV (reference sequence). In DNA, the CDR3 is TGTGCCAGCAGTCTATGGCAGGGACCGAGGGCAGATACGCAGTATTTT. This gives the protein CASSLWQGPRADTQYF.

A few counts support this clonotype. The chain carries TRBV5-5 and TRBJ1-1; D gene uncertain. The germline gives CDR1 SGHKS, CDR2 YYEKEE (reference sequence). This CDR3 is built from 13 residues. The ends were cut back, 0 bases at V and 3 bases at J, with 6 bases in the middle. In DNA, the CDR3 is TGTGCCAGCAGCTTGGACAGTTACACTGAAGCTTTCTTT. Its protein product is CASSLDSYTEAFF.

The chain is built from TRBV7-2 and TRBJ1-4; weak D call: TRBD1 (6 bases). The CDR3 has 15 amino acids. In germline, CDR1 is SGHTA, CDR2 FQGNSA. Trimming shortened V by 0 bases and J by 4 bases, and 9 bases separated the two germline ends. The CDR3 DNA follows: TGTGCCAGCAGCTTAGCCGGGACACTTAATGAAAAACTGTTTTTT. It yields the protein CASSLAGTLNEKLFF.

This rearrangement joins TRBV3-1 to TRBJ2-2; D uncertain. V dropped 4 bases and J dropped 5 bases, with 11 bases sitting between them. In germline, CDR1 is LGHDT, CDR2 YNNKEL (reference sequence). The CDR3 loop spans 14 amino acids. CDR3 in amino acids: CASSPLSGTGELFF. The CDR3 nucleotides read TGTGCCAGCAGCCCCCTAAGTGGGACCGGGGAGCTGTTTTTT. The whole variable domain, filled in from reference TRBV3-1 and TRBJ2-2, reads DTAVSQTPKYLVTQMGNDKSIKCEQNLGHDTMYWYKQDSKKFLKIMFSYNNKELIINETVPNRFSPKSPDKAHLNLHINSLELGDSAVYFCASSPLSGTGELFFGEGSRLTVL.

In this sample, this clonotype turned up once. The DNA of the CDR3 is TGTGCCATTCGACAGGACACCGGGGAGCTGTTTTTT. Its translation: CAIRQDTGELFF. V gene TRBV27 combines with J gene TRBJ2-2; possible D gene TRBD1, 6 bases. V was cut by 10 bases and J by 3 bases, with 9 bases left in between. The CDR3 spans 12 residues. CDR1 and CDR2 (germline): MNHEY, SMNVEV (reference sequence).

This chain links TRBV12-3 or TRBV12-4 with TRBJ2-2; D could derive from TRBD1 or TRBD2 (5 bases each). The CDR3 totals 16 residues. V dropped 3 bases and J dropped 6 bases, with 17 bases sitting between them. This chain's CDR3 is CASSLNSRGFPGELFF. DNA for the CDR3: TGTGCCAGCAGTTTGAACTCCCGGGGCTTTCCCGGGGAGCTGTTTTTT.

At least ten counts were recorded for this clonotype. The J gene is TRBJ2-5, the V gene TRBV7-9; 9 bases fit TRBD2. The CDR3 spans 16 residues. Trimming cost V 2 bases and J 3 bases; bases outside gene matches: 7. Looked up from germline, CDR1 is SEHNR and CDR2 is FQNEAQ (reference sequence). CDR3 amino acids: CASSLSSGGSKETQYF. The CDR3 coding sequence is TGTGCCAGCAGCTTATCCAGCGGGGGGTCGAAAGAGACCCAGTACTTC.

The table lists this clonotype with many counts. The rearrangement links TRBV2 to TRBJ2-3; no clear D. Germline V lookup: CDR1 SNHLY, CDR2 FYNNEI. Trimming stripped 7 bases from V and 2 bases from J, with 10 bases between. CDR3 size: 13 residues. CDR3 region: CASNGLNTDTQYF. The CDR3 bases are TGTGCCAGCAATGGGCTAAACACAGATACGCAGTATTTT.

The rearrangement links TRBV6-2 or TRBV6-3 to TRBJ2-6; no clear D gene. The CDR3 is 13 residues long. CDR1 and CDR2 (germline): MNHEY, SVGEGT. V gave up 10 bases and J gave up 1 base, with 8 bases separating them. The CDR3 DNA is TGTGCCATTGGAAGATCTGGGGCCAACGTCCTGACTTTC. Its translation: CAIGRSGANVLTF.

The rearrangement joins TRBV12-3 or TRBV12-4 to TRBJ1-1, with D possibly TRBD1 on 5 matching bases. This CDR3 has 15 residues. Deletions cut 5 bases from V and 0 bases from J, with 13 bases between. CDR3 protein: CASSLRGDMNTEAFF. CDR3 DNA: TGTGCCAGCAGTCTTCGGGGGGATATGAACACTGAAGCTTTCTTT.

Ten or more counts support this clonotype. This chain joins TRBV5-1 and TRBJ2-3; TRBD1 is a possible D gene (6 bases). CDR3 size: 16 residues. V was shortened by 2 bases and J by 5 bases, with 18 bases between the two germline ends. Per germline, CDR1 SGHRS and CDR2 YFSETQ. In DNA form, the CDR3 reads TGCGCCAGCAGCTTTGCCGGCGCCGCACAGGGAGATACGCAGTATTTT. Its protein is CASSFAGAAQGDTQYF.

This clonotype appeared a few times. The chain has TRBV16 and TRBJ1-5, with D perhaps matching TRBD1 (5 bases). With 2 bases removed from V and 7 bases from J, the gap between germline ends came to 12 bases. Germline V gene lookup returns CDR1 KGHSY and CDR2 FQNENV. The CDR3 runs 14 residues. The CDR3 here is CASSQGRERQPQHF. Written as DNA, the CDR3 is TGTGCCAGCAGCCAAGGCAGGGAGCGGCAGCCCCAGCATTTT.

The chain carries TRBV2 and TRBJ2-1; 7 bases align to TRBD2. Per the germline V gene, CDR1 is SNHLY and CDR2 is FYNNEI. After removal of 4 bases from V and 5 bases from J, the junction contained 14 bases not matched to a gene. This CDR3 has 17 amino acids. As DNA, the CDR3 is TGTGCCAGCAGTGGGCGGGCCGTGTCTAGCGGCAACAATGAGCAGTTCTTC. Translating gives CASSGRAVSSGNNEQFF. The variable domain in full, completed from reference TRBV2 and TRBJ2-1, reads EPEVTQTPSHQVTQMGQEVILRCVPISNHLYFYWYRQILGQKVEFLVSFYNNEISEKSEIFDDQFSVERPDGSNFTLKIRSTKLEDSAMYFCASSGRAVSSGNNEQFFGPGTRLTVL.

This chain links TRBV7-3 with TRBJ2-3, with 7 bases lining up with TRBD2. CDR3 length equals 14 residues. Germline values: CDR1 SGHTA, CDR2 FQGTGA. V gave up 3 bases and J gave up 4 bases; unmatched junction bases: 4. Written as DNA, the CDR3 is TGTGCCAGCAGCTTCACGGGGGGTGCAGATACGCAGTATTTT. It translates to CASSFTGGADTQYF.

The sample holds one count of this clonotype. The chain uses TRBV20-1 and TRBJ1-2; 8 bases match TRBD1. V was clipped by 4 bases and J by 4 bases; unmatched bases: 8. Germline V lookup: CDR1 DFQATT, CDR2 SNEGSKA (reference sequence). The CDR3 is 14 residues long. The CDR3 here is CSATRGLLSYGYTF. CDR3 nucleotide sequence: TGCAGTGCTACCAGGGGGCTTTTGAGCTATGGCTACACCTTC.

This clonotype has only a few counts. The chain has TRBV9 and TRBJ1-2; the D gene is possibly TRBD1 (5 bases). Germline CDR1 and CDR2: SGDLS and YYNGEE. Trimming took 7 bases from V and 8 from J, leaving 12 bases between them. The CDR3 length is 11 residues. This CDR3 reads CASAGVKGYTF. Written as DNA, the CDR3 is TGTGCCAGCGCGGGGGTGAAGGGCTACACCTTC.

Many counts were recorded for this clonotype. This chain joins TRBV3-1 and TRBJ2-1; 10 bases match TRBD2. The CDR3 has 15 residues. J gave up 5 bases and V 4 bases, and 5 bases lay outside the gene matches. Germline V gene sequence: CDR1 LGHDT, CDR2 YNNKEL (reference sequence). This CDR3 is CASSRAGGHDNEQFF. The CDR3 DNA is TGTGCCAGCAGCCGAGCGGGGGGGCATGACAATGAGCAGTTCTTC.

This clonotype was detected a few times. V usage is TRBV5-1 and J usage is TRBJ1-6; 10 nucleotides line up with TRBD1. Losses at the gene ends were 4 bases for V and 13 bases for J; bases not matched to a gene: 11. The CDR3 is 15 amino acids. Germline-derived CDR1 and CDR2 are SGHRS and YFSETQ. CDR3 residues: CASSDGTGVSPPLHF. The DNA of the CDR3 is TGCGCCAGCAGCGATGGGACAGGGGTCTCCCCCCCCCTCCACTTT.

The chain couples TRBV29-1 to TRBJ1-1; no clear D gene. The V end lost 3 bases, the J end lost 8 bases, and 13 bases lay between the germline ends. The germline V gene has CDR1 SQVTM and CDR2 ANQGSEA. CDR3 length equals 12 residues. CDR3 loop: CSVDVSDNEAFF. The CDR3 DNA reads as TGCAGCGTTGATGTGTCTGATAACGAAGCTTTCTTT.

The chain links TRBV3-1 to TRBJ2-1, with D possibly TRBD2 on 6 matching bases. The CDR3 contains 18 residues. V lost 7 bases, J lost 0 bases, and 22 bases lay in between. The germline CDR1 and CDR2 sequences are LGHDT and YNNKEL (reference sequence). Here the CDR3 DNA reads TGTGCCAGCACTAGCAAGATCTATGCCGGGAGCTCCTACAATGAGCAGTTCTTC. Amino acid sequence: CASTSKIYAGSSYNEQFF.

For the CDR3, the DNA is TGTGCCAGCAGTTACAGGAGCGACGGGTCCTACAATGAGCAGTTCTTC. Its translation: CASSYRSDGSYNEQFF. This rearrangement joins TRBV6-9 to TRBJ2-1; unclear D gene. Germline V gives CDR1 MNHGY, CDR2 SVAAGI. Trimming pared 3 bases from V and 1 base from J, leaving 13 bases between. The CDR3 extends over 16 amino acids.

This clonotype was seen at least ten times. The J gene is TRBJ1-1, the V gene TRBV20-1; D remains ambiguous. The length of the CDR3 is 13 residues. The V end lost 5 bases, the J end lost 5 bases, and 15 bases lay between the germline ends. The germline gives CDR1 DFQATT, CDR2 SNEGSKA (reference sequence). The CDR3 sequence: CSAPDPAGTEAFF. Here the CDR3 DNA reads TGCAGTGCTCCGGACCCGGCGGGGACTGAAGCTTTCTTT.

The chain uses TRBV2 and TRBJ1-1, with TRBD1 identical over 10 bases. Unmatched junction bases numbered 13, after V lost 5 bases and J lost 4 bases. This CDR3 region has 17 residues. Germline CDR1 and CDR2: SNHLY and FYNNEI. For the CDR3, the DNA is TGTGCCAGCAGTCAAACTGGACAGGGGGTTTGGGGCACTGAAGCTTTCTTT. Translated, it gives CASSQTGQGVWGTEAFF. Based on the CDR3 plus reference TRBV2 and TRBJ1-1, the full variable domain is EPEVTQTPSHQVTQMGQEVILRCVPISNHLYFYWYRQILGQKVEFLVSFYNNEISEKSEIFDDQFSVERPDGSNFTLKIRSTKLEDSAMYFCASSQTGQGVWGTEAFFGQGTRLTVV.

The sample holds many counts of this clonotype. This chain joins TRBV5-1 and TRBJ1-2; possibly TRBD1 for D (5 bases). Trimming shortened V by 0 bases and J by 5 bases, and 14 bases separated the two germline ends. The germline CDR1 and CDR2 sequences are SGHRS and YFSETQ. There are 15 residues in the CDR3. CDR3 nucleotides: TGCGCCAGCAGCTTGGACGGGGGACCGGGATATGGCTACACCTTC. The encoded protein is CASSLDGGPGYGYTF. The whole variable domain, remainder taken from reference TRBV5-1 and TRBJ1-2, is KAGVTQTPRYLIKTRGQQVTLSCSPISGHRSVSWYQQTPGQGLQFLFEYFSETQRNKGNFPGRFSGRQFSNSRSEMNVSTLELGDSALYLCASSLDGGPGYGYTFGSGTRLTVV.

The chain joins TRBV12-3 or TRBV12-4 to TRBJ2-3; tentatively, D is TRBD2 (5 bases). The CDR3 runs 15 residues. V dropped 4 bases and J dropped 6 bases, with 17 bases sitting between them. The CDR3, as DNA: TGTGCCAGCAGTTCTGAGGAGGCGAGTTGGGATACGCAGTATTTT. This sequence encodes CASSSEEASWDTQYF.